The sequence of this T cell receptor (beta chain) was determined in a study of blood T cell repertoires in COVID-19. Cohort 3 recovery required two negative PCRs, clearance, or symptom resolution. The ends were cut back, 3 bases at V and 2 bases at J, with 10 bases in the middle. CDR1 and CDR2 from the germline V gene are MNHEY and SMNVEV (reference sequence). The CDR3 spans 14 residues. Data came from immunoSEQ multiplex PCR; TCRdb stores just in-frame clones and leaves some out. The sample records 300,000 to 350,000 clones, roughly 85% being singletons. The sequenced sample was PBMCs or T cells enriched from blood (not recorded which). The rearrangement joins TRBV27 to TRBJ1-1, with a tentative D call TRBD1 (6 bases). This sequence was found in a man aged 25 to 40 who had recovered from COVID-19. The CDR3 DNA reads TGTGCCAGCAGTTTTAGACAGGCCAACACTGAAGCTTTCTTT. It is translated as CASSFRQANTEAFF.